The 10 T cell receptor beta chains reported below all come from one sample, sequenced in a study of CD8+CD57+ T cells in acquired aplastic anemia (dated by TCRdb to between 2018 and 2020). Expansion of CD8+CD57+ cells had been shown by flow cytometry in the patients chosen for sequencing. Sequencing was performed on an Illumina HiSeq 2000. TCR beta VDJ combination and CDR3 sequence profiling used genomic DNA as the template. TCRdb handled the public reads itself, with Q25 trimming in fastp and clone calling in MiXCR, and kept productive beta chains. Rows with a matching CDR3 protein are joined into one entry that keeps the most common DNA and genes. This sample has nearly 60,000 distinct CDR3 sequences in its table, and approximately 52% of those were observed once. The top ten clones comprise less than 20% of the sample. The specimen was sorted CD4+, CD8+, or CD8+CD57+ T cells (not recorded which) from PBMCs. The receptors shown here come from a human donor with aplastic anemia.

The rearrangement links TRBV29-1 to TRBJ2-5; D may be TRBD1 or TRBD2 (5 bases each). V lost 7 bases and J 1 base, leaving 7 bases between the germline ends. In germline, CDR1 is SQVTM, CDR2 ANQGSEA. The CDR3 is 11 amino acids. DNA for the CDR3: TGCAGCGGAGGGGCCCAAGAGACCCAGTACTTC. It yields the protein CSGGAQETQYF.

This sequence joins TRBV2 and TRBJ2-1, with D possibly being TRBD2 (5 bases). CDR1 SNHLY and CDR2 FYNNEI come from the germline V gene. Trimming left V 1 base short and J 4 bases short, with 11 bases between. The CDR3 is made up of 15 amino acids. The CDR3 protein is CASSEGGFRYNEQFF. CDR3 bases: TGTGCCAGCAGTGAAGGAGGGTTCCGTTACAATGAGCAGTTCTTC.

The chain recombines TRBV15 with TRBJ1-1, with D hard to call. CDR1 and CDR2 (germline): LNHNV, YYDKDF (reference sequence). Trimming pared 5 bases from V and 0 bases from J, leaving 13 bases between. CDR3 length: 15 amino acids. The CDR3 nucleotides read TGTGCCACCAGCGTGGCAGGATTGATGAACACTGAAGCTTTCTTT. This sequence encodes CATSVAGLMNTEAFF.

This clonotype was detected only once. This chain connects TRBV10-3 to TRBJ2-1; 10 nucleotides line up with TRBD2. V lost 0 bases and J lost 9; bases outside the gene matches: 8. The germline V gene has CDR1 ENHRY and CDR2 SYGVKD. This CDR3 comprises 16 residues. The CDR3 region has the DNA TGTGCCATCAGTGAGTCAGGTAGCGGGGGGCTGAGTGAGCAGTTCTTC. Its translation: CAISESGSGGLSEQFF.

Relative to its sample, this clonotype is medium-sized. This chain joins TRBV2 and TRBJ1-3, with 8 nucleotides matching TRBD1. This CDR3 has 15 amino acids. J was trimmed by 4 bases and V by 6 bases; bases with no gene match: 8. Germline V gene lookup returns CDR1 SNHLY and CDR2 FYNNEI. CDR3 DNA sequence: TGTGCCAGCAGCCTCGGACAGGGTTGGGGAAACACCATATATTTT. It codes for CASSLGQGWGNTIYF.

The CDR3 spells CSVDRQGTETQYF. DNA of the CDR3: TGCAGCGTTGACCGACAGGGGACGGAGACCCAGTACTTC. The chain joins TRBV29-1 to TRBJ2-5, with 8 bases that match TRBD1. There are 13 residues in the CDR3. J was trimmed by 5 bases and V by 3 bases; bases with no gene match: 5. The germline V gene encodes CDR1 SQVTM and CDR2 ANQGSEA. Full variable domain (missing parts from reference TRBV29-1 and TRBJ2-5): SAVISQKPSRDICQRGTSLTIQCQVDSQVTMMFWYRQQPGQSLTLIATANQGSEATYESGFVIDKFPISRPNLTFSTLTVSNMSPEDSSIYLCSVDRQGTETQYFGPGTRLLVL.

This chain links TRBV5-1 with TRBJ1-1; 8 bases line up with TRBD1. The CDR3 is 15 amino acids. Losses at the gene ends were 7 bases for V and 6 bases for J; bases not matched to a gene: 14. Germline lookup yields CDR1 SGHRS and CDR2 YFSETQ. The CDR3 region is CASGYGQGGEPEAFF. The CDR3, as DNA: TGCGCCAGCGGGTATGGACAGGGAGGAGAACCTGAAGCTTTCTTT.

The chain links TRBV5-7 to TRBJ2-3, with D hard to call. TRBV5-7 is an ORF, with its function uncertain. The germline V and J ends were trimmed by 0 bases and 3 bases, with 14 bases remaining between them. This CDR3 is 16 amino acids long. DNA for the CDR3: TGTGCCAGCAGCTTGGGTCTAGAAGGGTTGACAGATACGCAGTATTTT. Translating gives CASSLGLEGLTDTQYF.

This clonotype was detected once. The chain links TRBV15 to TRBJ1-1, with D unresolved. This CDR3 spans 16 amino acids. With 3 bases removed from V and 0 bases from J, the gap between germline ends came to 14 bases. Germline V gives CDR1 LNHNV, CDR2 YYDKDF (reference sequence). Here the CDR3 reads CATSSGGEGMNTEAFF. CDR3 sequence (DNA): TGTGCCACCAGCAGTGGAGGCGAGGGTATGAACACTGAAGCTTTCTTT.

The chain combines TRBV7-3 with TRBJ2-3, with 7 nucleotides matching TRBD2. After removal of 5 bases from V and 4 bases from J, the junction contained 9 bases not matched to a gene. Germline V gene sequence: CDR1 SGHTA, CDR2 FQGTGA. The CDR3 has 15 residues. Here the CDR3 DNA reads TGTGCCAGCAGCGCCGGGACCAGCGGGGCAGATACGCAGTATTTT. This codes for CASSAGTSGADTQYF.